The clone carrying this T cell receptor beta chain has only one observation. Its antigen remains unidentified. The data derive from a study of naive and memory T cell subsets. Notes on the study in general: No ground truth validated the naive and memory repertoire findings. In naive cells, over 90% of TCR sequences were seen only once.

Both TRBC1 and TRBC2 were covered by a beta constant-region primer of two equimolar oligonucleotides. Four rounds of PCR amplified the ligated cDNA using nested alpha and beta constant-region primers plus SP2. MiXCR, run by TCRdb on the UMI-ligation and nested PCR reads, gives a single entry per CDR3 protein. The top ten hold approximately 0.9% of the sample, which has over 100,000 distinct CDR3 sequences, 35% to 40% seen once. CD4 T cells were positively selected, then CD8 T cells from the CD4-negative fraction. This receptor was taken from a human donor in good health. What was sequenced was central memory CD4+ T cells from blood.

The DNA of the CDR3 is TGCAGTGCTACCGGGACTGCGTACGAGCAGTACTTC. It codes for CSATGTAYEQYF. This chain connects TRBV20-1 to TRBJ2-7, with D possibly matching TRBD2 (6 bases). The length of the CDR3 is 12 residues. Germline assignment: CDR1 DFQATT and CDR2 SNEGSKA (reference sequence). With 4 bases removed from V and 4 bases from J, the gap between germline ends came to 11 bases.